The subject of this entry is one T cell receptor (beta chain). The protocol was immunoSEQ multiplex PCR, while the TCRdb copy is restricted to in-frame clones and leaves out a portion. There are approximately 110,000 clones in the sample; roughly 89% occur only once, and around 19% lies in the top ten. This specimen comes from a study of PD-1 blockade in classical Hodgkin lymphoma. As to time point: cycle 4 day 1 (C4D1), after 6 weeks of nivolumab. Following autologous stem cell transplantation, relapse occurred in every patient, and exposure to brentuximab vedotin varied. Material: peripheral blood mononuclear cells (PBMCs), obtained before the fourth cycle of nivolumab. The receptor was isolated from a human donor with classical Hodgkin lymphoma.

The CDR3 coding sequence is TGTGCCAGCTCACCGGGACTGACGGACGAGCAGTACTTC. It yields the protein CASSPGLTDEQYF. This chain uses TRBV18 with TRBJ2-7; perhaps TRBD2 as D (6 bases). The V and J ends lost 3 bases and 5 bases respectively, with 11 bases between them. Germline CDR1 KGHSH, CDR2 LQKENI. CDR3 length: 13 amino acids.